This T cell receptor beta chain was documented in a study of T cells after yellow fever vaccination. Looking at the study overall: The authors prepared low-cell-number fractions using SMART-Seq v4 Ultra Low Input.

This clonotype was observed a handful of times. As yet, its antigen is unknown. The CDR3 has 17 amino acids. Germline V gene lookup returns CDR1 LNHNV and CDR2 YYDKDF (reference sequence). Trimming took 2 bases from V and 0 from J, leaving 15 bases between them. General study results and limits: There was a small share of clonotypes that showed up in both the CD4 and CD8 compartments. Abundant clonotypes from the bulk population could contaminate FACS-sorted repertoires.

The study made its TCR cDNA through 5'RACE template switching. That step introduced a universal primer site along with UMIs. From the 5' RACE reads, TCRdb called clonotypes with MiXCR, one entry per CDR3 protein. Found here are under 600,000 distinct CDR3 sequences, around a fifth of them singletons; the top ten hold roughly 16%. The source was PBMCs, collected around 3 weeks after the first yellow fever vaccination. This TCR came from a man aged 18 to 29 who received the YFV17D yellow fever vaccine. V and J are TRBV15 and TRBJ2-3, with a weak D call TRBD1 (5 bases). As DNA, the CDR3 is TGTGCCACCAGCAGACGATGGGGCGCCCCGAGCACAGATACGCAGTATTTT. Protein: CATSRRWGAPSTDTQYF.